Following are 24 T cell receptor beta chains from one sample sequenced in a study of blood T cells in healthy people across ages. Combining a sample-barcoded 5' primer with a J-beta primer mix, a second PCR ran for roughly 7 to 12 cycles. TCRdb reprocessed the 5' RACE reads via MiXCR and lists one record per CDR3 protein. The sample carries 1.2 million to 1.5 million distinct CDR3 sequences, roughly 64% recorded once. Sequencing used blood. These receptors originate from a man between 18 and 29 years old in good health.

The chain is built from TRBV27 and TRBJ2-7, with D possibly being TRBD1 or TRBD2 (6 bases each). The CDR3 is 15 residues long. Trimming shortened V by 4 bases and J by 3 bases, and 16 bases separated the two germline ends. CDR1 is MNHEY and CDR2 is SMNVEV in the germline V gene (reference sequence). The CDR3 is CASSSVGGGLYEQYF. CDR3 DNA sequence: TGTGCCAGCAGTTCCGTCGGGGGCGGACTCTACGAGCAGTACTTC.

The chain links TRBV29-1 to TRBJ2-3, with D perhaps given as TRBD1 or TRBD2 (5 bases each). Germline loops: CDR1 SQVTM, CDR2 ANQGSEA. CDR3 length equals 10 residues. The V and J ends lost 3 bases and 12 bases respectively, with 10 bases between them. The CDR3 DNA reads as TGCAGCGTTGAGTATGGGGGACAGTATTTT. It translates to CSVEYGGQYF.

The chain has TRBV28 and TRBJ1-1; a weak D match, TRBD1 (5 bases). The CDR3 consists of 13 residues. Trimming removed 8 bases at V and 0 bases at J, with 10 bases between. CDR1 and CDR2 (germline): MDHEN, SYDVKM. The chain's CDR3 is CASGTGVNTEAFF. The CDR3 DNA sequence: TGTGCCAGCGGGACCGGGGTGAACACTGAAGCTTTCTTT. Full variable domain (rest looked up from reference TRBV28 and TRBJ1-1): DVKVTQSSRYLVKRTGEKVFLECVQDMDHENMFWYRQDPGLGLRLIYFSYDVKMKEKGDIPEGYSVSREKKERFSLILESASTNQTSMYLCASGTGVNTEAFFGQGTRLTVV.

The V call is TRBV2, the J call TRBJ1-2, with D unresolved. Germline loops: CDR1 SNHLY, CDR2 FYNNEI. The CDR3 extends over 13 amino acids. V was pared by 4 bases and J by 8 bases, with 14 bases between. CDR3 coding DNA: TGTGCCAGCAGTGTTCGGCACGCTGGGGGCTACACCTTC. Its translation: CASSVRHAGGYTF.

Ten or more counts support this clonotype. The chain joins TRBV5-1 to TRBJ2-1; no definite D call. The germline V gene encodes CDR1 SGHRS and CDR2 YFSETQ. Trimming cost V 4 bases and J 6 bases, with 5 bases left between them. This CDR3 contains 11 residues. CDR3 nucleotide sequence: TGCGCCAGCAGCACCGGCAATGAGCAGTTCTTC. Translation gives CASSTGNEQFF.

The chain joins TRBV20-1 to TRBJ2-4; 10 bases agree with TRBD2. Matching the DNA end better, TRBJ2-7 makes the J call doubtful. The CDR3 is made up of 15 amino acids. In germline, CDR1 is DFQATT, CDR2 SNEGSKA (reference sequence). The CDR3 protein is CSARAPGLAPYEQYF. The CDR3, as DNA: TGCAGTGCTAGAGCGCCGGGACTAGCGCCCTACGAGCAGTACTTC.

This clonotype was detected only once. The chain employs TRBV12-3 or TRBV12-4 and TRBJ1-2, with a tentative D call TRBD1 (5 bases). This CDR3 is 14 amino acids long. V shed 6 bases and J shed 1 base, with 12 bases lying between them. CDR3 residues: CASRRRDFNYGYTF. The CDR3 bases are TGTGCCAGCAGACGACGGGACTTTAACTATGGCTACACCTTC.

The J gene is TRBJ1-5, the V gene TRBV4-1, with 7 bases matching TRBD1. This CDR3 has 14 residues. Germline CDR1 reads MGHRA; CDR2 reads YSYEKL. After removal of 3 bases from V and 7 bases from J, the junction contained 6 bases not matched to a gene. In DNA form, the CDR3 reads TGCGCCAGCAGCCAGAGACAGGGTATGCAGCCCCAGCATTTT. It yields the protein CASSQRQGMQPQHF.

This clonotype has only one observation. The J gene is TRBJ2-4, the V gene TRBV11-2, with TRBD2 matching over 15 bases. Judging by the DNA end, TRBJ2-7 fits better; the J call may be wrong. Germline V lookup: CDR1 SGHAT, CDR2 FQNNGV. The CDR3 runs to 16 residues. The CDR3 here is CASSPGTSGRRHEQYF. The CDR3 DNA is TGTGCCAGCAGCCCCGGGACTAGCGGGAGGCGACACGAGCAGTACTTC.

J is TRBJ2-1 and V is TRBV5-1; TRBD2 matches 8 bases. Germline trimming cut 4 bases from V and 12 bases from J; bases unmatched to any gene: 15. Germline values: CDR1 SGHRS, CDR2 YFSETQ. CDR3 length: 15 residues. Written as DNA, the CDR3 is TGCGCCAGCAGCGAGGGACGAGCGGGGGAAGGGCGGCAGTTCTTC. This gives the protein CASSEGRAGEGRQFF.

The chain links TRBV7-2 to TRBJ2-5; D may be TRBD2 (6 bases). V shed 6 bases and J shed 5 bases, with 16 bases lying between them. CDR1 SGHTA and CDR2 FQGNSA come from the germline V gene. This CDR3 is built from 14 residues. The CDR3 here is CASSFGGRKETQYF. CDR3 sequence (DNA): TGTGCCAGCAGTTTCGGGGGAAGGAAGGAGACCCAGTACTTC.

This clonotype occurred a few times. The V call is TRBV20-1, the J call TRBJ2-5, with TRBD2 matching over 10 bases. Germline lookup yields CDR1 DFQATT and CDR2 SNEGSKA (reference sequence). V dropped 3 bases and J dropped 2; count of bases not matched to a gene: 9. This CDR3 has 16 residues. The CDR3 nucleotides read TGCAGTGCTAGTGGAATCAGCGGGAGGGTACAAGAGACCCAGTACTTC. Translation gives CSASGISGRVQETQYF.

The chain combines TRBV9 with TRBJ1-6; the D gene is possibly TRBD1 (5 bases). Between the trimmed V and J ends, which lost 3 bases and 9 bases, there was a span of 22 bases. Per the germline V gene, CDR1 is SGDLS and CDR2 is YYNGEE. The CDR3 is made up of 17 amino acids. CDR3 bases: TGTGCCAGCAGCGGTACCGACTGGGACGGAACAACTTCACCCCTCCACTTT. Translation: CASSGTDWDGTTSPLHF.

V gene TRBV7-2 combines with J gene TRBJ1-2, with 9 bases matching TRBD1. Germline-derived CDR1 and CDR2 are SGHTA and FQGNSA. V shed 4 bases and J 4 bases; nucleotides not matched to a gene: 4. The CDR3 runs to 14 residues. The CDR3 nucleotides read TGTGCCAGCAGCTCGACAGGGGGTCGCTATGGCTACACCTTC. Translation: CASSSTGGRYGYTF.

The V gene is TRBV11-2, the J gene TRBJ1-2, with unresolved D. CDR3 length equals 15 residues. The germline V and J ends were trimmed by 2 bases and 4 bases, with 14 bases remaining between them. Germline CDR1 reads SGHAT; CDR2 reads FQNNGV. CDR3 protein: CASSLTTGVSYGYTF. The CDR3 bases are TGTGCCAGCAGCTTAACAACGGGCGTGAGCTATGGCTACACCTTC.

The chain couples TRBV3-1 to TRBJ2-5; 11 bases match TRBD1. The tail of the sequence fits TRBJ2-7 better, so the J call may be wrong. Looked up from germline, CDR1 is LGHDT and CDR2 is YNNKEL (reference sequence). This CDR3 has 16 amino acids. CDR3 loop: CASSRRGGTGGYEQYF. CDR3 bases: TGTGCCAGCAGCCGCCGAGGCGGGACAGGGGGCTACGAGCAGTACTTC.

The genes are TRBV20-1 and TRBJ2-7; possible D gene TRBD1, 5 bases. The CDR3 loop spans 15 amino acids. V was clipped by 1 base and J by 3 bases, with 16 bases between them. Germline values: CDR1 DFQATT, CDR2 SNEGSKA (reference sequence). The CDR3 sequence: CSARGPTNRFYEQYF. CDR3 DNA sequence: TGCAGTGCTAGAGGTCCTACCAACAGGTTCTACGAGCAGTACTTC.

The genes are TRBV27 and TRBJ2-2; a possible D gene is TRBD1 (6 bases). CDR1 and CDR2 from the germline V gene are MNHEY and SMNVEV (reference sequence). Trimming took off 10 bases at V and 5 bases at J, with 8 bases between the two ends. CDR3 length: 11 residues. The CDR3 sequence is CATRGTGELFF. DNA of the CDR3: TGTGCCACCAGGGGTACCGGGGAGCTGTTTTTT.

The chain is built from TRBV20-1 and TRBJ2-1; 9 positions agree with TRBD2. After removal of 8 bases from V and 5 bases from J, the junction contained 10 bases not matched to a gene. Per the germline V gene, CDR1 is DFQATT and CDR2 is SNEGSKA (reference sequence). The CDR3 has 14 residues. The CDR3 loop is CSQGRRGGDNEQFF. The CDR3 nucleotides are TGCAGTCAGGGTAGGCGGGGGGGTGACAATGAGCAGTTCTTC.

The chain recombines TRBV2 with TRBJ1-2, with D uncertain. The CDR3 spans 13 residues. In germline, CDR1 is SNHLY, CDR2 FYNNEI. V was shortened by 4 bases and J by 5 bases, with 11 bases between the two germline ends. The CDR3 DNA reads TGTGCCAGCAGTGGTGGCCAAGCGTATGGCTACACCTTC. This codes for CASSGGQAYGYTF.

The CDR3 spells CASSGLGPTEAFF. Here the CDR3 DNA reads TGTGCCAGCAGTGGCCTGGGACCTACTGAAGCTTTCTTT. The chain employs TRBV25-1 and TRBJ1-1; possible D gene TRBD1, 5 bases. Germline lookup yields CDR1 MGHDK and CDR2 SYGVNS. Trimming took off 4 bases at V and 5 bases at J, with 11 bases between the two ends. This CDR3 contains 13 residues.

As DNA, the CDR3 is TGCAGTGCTAGAGATGGACGGGGAAGAACAGATACGCAGTATTTT. The encoded protein is CSARDGRGRTDTQYF. The chain recombines TRBV20-1 with TRBJ2-3; weak D call: TRBD2 (5 bases). The CDR3 spans 15 residues. CDR1 and CDR2 (germline): DFQATT, SNEGSKA (reference sequence). The ends were cut back, 0 bases at V and 3 bases at J, with 13 bases in the middle.

This chain links TRBV5-8 with TRBJ2-6; no reliable D call. Germline CDR1 and CDR2: SGHTS and YDEGEE. The V gene lost 0 bases and the J gene lost 0 bases, with 7 bases spanning the gap. This CDR3 contains 16 residues. The CDR3 loop is CASSLGLLSGANVLTF. CDR3 nucleotides: TGTGCCAGCAGCTTGGGACTGCTCTCTGGGGCCAACGTCCTGACTTTC.

The chain is built from TRBV27 and TRBJ1-3, with D unresolved. Germline V CDR1 and CDR2: MNHEY, SMNVEV (reference sequence). The CDR3 runs 13 residues. The ends were cut back, 7 bases at V and 0 bases at J, with 7 bases in the middle. This chain's CDR3 is CASTRYSGNTIYF. The DNA of the CDR3 is TGTGCCAGCACCCGATACTCTGGAAACACCATATATTTT.